This T cell receptor (beta chain) was observed in a study of T-cell reconstitution after alpha-beta-depleted transplantation in children. Ten or more counts support this clonotype. Its target is unknown. It was with unique molecular identifiers that the TCRbeta library was prepared. TCRdb re-derived calls from the PCR reads in MiXCR, one entry per CDR3 protein. The sample records approximately 300,000 distinct CDR3 sequences, roughly a tenth being singletons. Study-wide results and limits: Several hundred expanded graft clones reportedly were the source of alpha-beta T cells about two months after transplant. A year had passed since transplant, and T-cell counts and diversity by then came mostly from newly produced T cells.

This specimen was PBMCs, taken before TCRalphabeta/CD19-depleted stem cell transplant. The TCR comes from a boy in the first two years of life with acute myeloid leukemia, due to receive a stem cell transplant.

CDR3 coding DNA: TGCAGCGTTGAAGCTGGGGCTAACTATGGCTACACCTTC. Translation: CSVEAGANYGYTF. The V call is TRBV29-1, the J call TRBJ1-2; D gene ambiguous. Germline V gives CDR1 SQVTM, CDR2 ANQGSEA. The V end lost 1 base, the J end lost 0 bases, and 6 bases lay between the germline ends. This CDR3 is built from 13 residues.